A single T cell receptor beta chain is shown here with its context. These data originate in a study of technical replicates of blood from several donors. This CDR3 is built from 12 residues. Trimming pared 5 bases from V and 5 bases from J, leaving 10 bases between. Germline CDR1 SEHNR, CDR2 FQNEAQ (reference sequence). The data were produced by immunoSEQ multiplex PCR, yet TCRdb's version contains in-frame clones alone and is incomplete. The sample lists tens of thousands of clones; around 97% were seen once. This clonotype was obtained from a human donor in good health. Material for sequencing was T cells isolated from PBMCs. The rearrangement uses TRBV7-9 and TRBJ2-7, with D hard to call. Written as DNA, the CDR3 is TGTGCCAGCAGCCCGCAGGTGGACGAGCAGTACTTC. Its protein is CASSPQVDEQYF.